This T cell receptor (beta chain) was recorded in a study of T-cell reconstitution after alpha-beta-depleted transplantation in children. CDR3 length equals 12 residues. V was cut by 6 bases and J by 7 bases, with 12 bases left in between. Germline V gene lookup returns CDR1 SGHAT and CDR2 FQNNGV. Unique molecular identifiers featured in how the TCRbeta library was prepared. From the PCR reads, TCRdb called clonotypes with MiXCR, one entry per CDR3 protein. The sample carries around 370,000 distinct CDR3 sequences, 15% to 20% recorded once. Overall study results and limits: Surviving recipient T cells and thymic progenitors produced the high day-60 TCRbeta diversity seen in some patients. At the one-year point after transplant, T-cell counts and TCRbeta diversity were found to come mostly from T cells that had been newly produced. The origin of alpha-beta T cells about two months after transplant was reportedly several hundred expanded graft clones.

This clonotype was counted at least ten times. Its antigen is unknown. The sample in question was PBMCs, mostly from graft donor cells, obtained 360 days after TCRalphabeta/CD19-depleted stem cell transplant. The J gene is TRBJ1-1, the V gene TRBV11-2; no firm D call. This clonotype was obtained from a male patient aged 2-15 years who had a stem cell transplant for acute lymphoblastic leukemia, so the T cells may come from the graft donor. CDR3 sequence: CASSNPRSEAFF. In DNA form, the CDR3 reads TGTGCCAGCAGTAACCCCCGGAGTGAAGCTTTCTTT.